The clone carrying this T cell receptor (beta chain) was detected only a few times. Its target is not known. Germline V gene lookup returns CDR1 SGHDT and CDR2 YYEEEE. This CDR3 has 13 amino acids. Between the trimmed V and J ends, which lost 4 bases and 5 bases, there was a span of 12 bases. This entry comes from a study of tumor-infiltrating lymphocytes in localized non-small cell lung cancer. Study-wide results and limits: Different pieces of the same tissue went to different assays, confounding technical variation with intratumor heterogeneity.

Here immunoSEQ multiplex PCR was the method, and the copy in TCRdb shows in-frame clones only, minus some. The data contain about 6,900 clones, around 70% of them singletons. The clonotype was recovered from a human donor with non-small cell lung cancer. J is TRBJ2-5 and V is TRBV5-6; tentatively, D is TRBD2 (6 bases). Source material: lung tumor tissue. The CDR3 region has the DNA TGTGCCAGCAGCATTCAGGGACTGGAGACCCAGTACTTC. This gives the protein CASSIQGLETQYF.